The 14 T cell receptor beta chains below come from one sample, sequenced in a study of CD8 T cells in Susac syndrome. It was with random hexamers that roughly 0.45 to 1 ug RNA was reverse transcribed. TCRdb processed the immunoSEQ multiplex PCR reads anew with MiXCR; each CDR3 protein has one entry. The profile shows more than 120,000 distinct CDR3 sequences, around 94% of them singletons. The material sequenced was CD4+ T cells from PBMCs. These receptors originate from a human donor in good health.

The chain links TRBV11-2 to TRBJ2-7; the match to TRBD2 covers 10 bases. This CDR3 contains 15 residues. V lost 1 base to trimming and J lost 2 bases; unmatched junction nucleotides: 2. CDR1 is SGHAT, CDR2 FQNNGV, per germline. The CDR3 DNA is TGTGCCAGCAGCTTAGGAGCGGGAGGGCCCTACGAGCAGTACTTC. Protein sequence: CASSLGAGGPYEQYF. Together with reference TRBV11-2 and TRBJ2-7, the CDR3 gives the full variable domain: EAGVAQSPRYKIIEKRQSVAFWCNPISGHATLYWYQQILGQGPKLLIQFQNNGVVDDSQLPKDRFSAERLKGVDSTLKIQPAKLEDSAVYLCASSLGAGGPYEQYFGPGTRLTVT.

The CDR3 loop is CASSPSWGGPTYEQYF. CDR3 sequence (DNA): TGTGCCAGCAGCCCAAGTTGGGGTGGCCCGACCTACGAGCAGTACTTC. The J gene is TRBJ2-7, the V gene TRBV7-2; no clear D gene. This CDR3 comprises 16 residues. Germline CDR1 SGHTA, CDR2 FQGNSA. V lost 5 bases and J lost 2, with 19 bases in between. Combining the CDR3 with reference TRBV7-2 and TRBJ2-7 gives the whole variable domain GAGVSQSPSNKVTEKGKDVELRCDPISGHTALYWYRQSLGQGLEFLIYFQGNSAPDKSGLPSDRFSAERTGGSVSTLTIQRTQQEDSAVYLCASSPSWGGPTYEQYFGPGTRLTVT.

DNA of the CDR3: TGCAGCGTCCACGTATCGACAGGGGCGAGGGAGCTGTTTTTT. It translates to CSVHVSTGARELFF. The chain carries TRBV29-1 and TRBJ2-2; 8 bases match TRBD1. This CDR3 has 14 residues. Germline CDR1 reads SQVTM; CDR2 reads ANQGSEA. V lost 6 bases and J lost 9; bases outside the gene matches: 12.

V usage is TRBV5-1 and J usage is TRBJ2-1, with 11 bases lining up with TRBD2. The CDR3 is 15 residues long. With 4 bases clipped from V and 4 bases from J, the junction kept 4 bases outside the gene matches. The germline CDR1 and CDR2 sequences are SGHRS and YFSETQ. CDR3 bases: TGCGCCAGCAGCAACCGACTAGCGGGGTACAATGAGCAGTTCTTC. Its translation: CASSNRLAGYNEQFF.

The CDR3: CASSSGPNTGELFF. CDR3 DNA sequence: TGTGCCAGTAGTTCGGGCCCTAACACCGGGGAGCTGTTTTTT. The gene calls are TRBV19 and TRBJ2-2; D gene ambiguous. Trimming took off 5 bases at V and 2 bases at J, with 9 bases between the two ends. Per germline, CDR1 LNHDA and CDR2 SQIVND (reference sequence). This CDR3 has 14 residues.

The chain is built from TRBV30 and TRBJ1-5, with a weak D call TRBD1 (5 bases). The CDR3 is 14 residues long. The V gene's germline CDR1 is GTSNPN and CDR2 SVGIG (reference sequence). The germline V and J ends were trimmed by 4 bases and 2 bases, with 12 bases remaining between them. The CDR3 DNA reads TGTGCCTGGATCTTCGTCAGGGGCAATCAGCCCCAGCATTTT. It yields the protein CAWIFVRGNQPQHF.

The rearrangement joins TRBV18 to TRBJ2-7; weak D call: TRBD2 (5 bases). The CDR3 consists of 14 residues. Trimming stripped 3 bases from V and 0 bases from J, with 9 bases between. CDR1 and CDR2 (germline): KGHSH, LQKENI. CDR3 in amino acids: CASSPLASSYEQYF. The DNA of the CDR3 is TGTGCCAGCTCACCGTTAGCGAGCTCCTACGAGCAGTACTTC.

This chain uses TRBV30 with TRBJ2-1; TRBD2 matches at 9 bases. This CDR3 has 14 amino acids. From germline, CDR1 is GTSNPN and CDR2 SVGIG (reference sequence). After removal of 4 bases from V and 4 bases from J, the junction contained 5 bases not matched to a gene. The CDR3 DNA sequence: TGTGCCTGGAACCTAGCGGGACTTTACAATGAGCAGTTCTTC. Its translation is CAWNLAGLYNEQFF. The complete variable domain, with remaining parts taken from reference TRBV30 and TRBJ2-1, reads SQTIHQWPATLVQPVGSPLSLECTVEGTSNPNLYWYRQAAGRGLQLLFYSVGIGQISSEVPQNLSASRPQDRQFILSSKKLLLSDSGFYLCAWNLAGLYNEQFFGPGTRLTVL.

The CDR3, as DNA: TGTGCCAGCAGCTTATCAGGGTTTGAGCAGTACTTC. Translating gives CASSLSGFEQYF. The V and J genes are TRBV7-2 and TRBJ2-7; D is possibly TRBD1 (5 bases). Germline-derived CDR1 and CDR2 are SGHTA and FQGNSA. With 2 bases removed from V and 7 bases from J, the gap between germline ends came to 9 bases. The CDR3 contains 12 residues.

A single count supports this clonotype. The chain couples TRBV20-1 to TRBJ2-5; weak D call: TRBD1 (6 bases). Germline loops: CDR1 DFQATT, CDR2 SNEGSKA (reference sequence). This CDR3 region has 15 residues. Trimming left V 3 bases short and J 2 bases short, with 16 bases between. CDR3 DNA sequence: TGCAGTGCTAGGGATGGACAGCACAATCAAGAGACCCAGTACTTC. This sequence encodes CSARDGQHNQETQYF.

This chain links TRBV5-1 with TRBJ2-2; the match to TRBD2 covers 12 bases. V was pared by 2 bases and J by 7 bases, with 9 bases of the junction left unmatched. CDR3 length equals 17 residues. Looked up from germline, CDR1 is SGHRS and CDR2 is YFSETQ. The chain's CDR3 is CASSLALAGGPDGELFF. The CDR3 nucleotides are TGCGCCAGCAGCTTAGCCCTAGCGGGAGGGCCCGACGGGGAGCTGTTTTTT.

The chain couples TRBV5-1 to TRBJ2-7; the match to TRBD2 covers 8 bases. V lost 1 base to trimming and J lost 6 bases; unmatched junction nucleotides: 9. CDR1 SGHRS and CDR2 YFSETQ come from the germline V gene. The CDR3 has 15 residues. The CDR3, as DNA: TGCGCCAGCAGCTTGTTTCCAGCGGGAGCGTTCGAGCAGTACTTC. Amino acids: CASSLFPAGAFEQYF.

This chain joins TRBV10-3 and TRBJ2-7; TRBD2 aligns across 14 bases. This CDR3 contains 16 residues. Germline V gene sequence: CDR1 ENHRY, CDR2 SYGVKD. V trimming: 2 bases; J trimming: 6 bases; junction bases outside the gene matches: 6. The CDR3 DNA reads TGTGCCATCAGTGAGGGACTAGCGGGGGGACGAGGCGAGCAGTACTTC. Translating it yields CAISEGLAGGRGEQYF.

The CDR3: CASRMDGRRFGMATF. Written as DNA, the CDR3 is TGTGCCAGCAGGATGGACGGGAGAAGATTTGGTATGGCTACCTTC. This chain uses TRBV6-2 or TRBV6-3 with TRBJ1-2; D gene ambiguous. Germline lookup yields CDR1 MNHEY and CDR2 SVGEGT. CDR3 length equals 15 residues. Trimming left V 6 bases short and J 14 bases short, with 28 bases between.